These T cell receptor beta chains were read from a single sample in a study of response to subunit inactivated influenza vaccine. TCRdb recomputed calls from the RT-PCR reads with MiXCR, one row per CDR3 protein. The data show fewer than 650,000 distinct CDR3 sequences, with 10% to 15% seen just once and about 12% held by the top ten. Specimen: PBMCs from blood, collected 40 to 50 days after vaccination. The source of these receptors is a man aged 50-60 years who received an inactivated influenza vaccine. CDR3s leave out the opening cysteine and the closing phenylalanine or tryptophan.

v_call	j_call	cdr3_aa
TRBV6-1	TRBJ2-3	ASSKLAGGPADTQY
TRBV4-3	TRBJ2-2	ASSQTINTGELF
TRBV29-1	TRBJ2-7	SVAPTREVEEQY
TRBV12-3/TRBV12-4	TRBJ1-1	ASSSVDGAEAF
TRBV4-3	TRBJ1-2	ASSRAWEGHGYT
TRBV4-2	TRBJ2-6	ASSQDSGANVLT
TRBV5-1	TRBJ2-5	ASSFGSGETQY
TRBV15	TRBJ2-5	ATSRGLANQETQY
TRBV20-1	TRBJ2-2	SARPYILTGELF
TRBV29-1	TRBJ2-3	SVDAGTITADTQY
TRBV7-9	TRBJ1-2	ASSTAGTGYANGYT
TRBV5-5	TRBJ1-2	ASSLSIGVSNYGYT
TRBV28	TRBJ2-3	ASSGLAGGLRGTDTQY
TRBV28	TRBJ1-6	ASTPDRSGSALH